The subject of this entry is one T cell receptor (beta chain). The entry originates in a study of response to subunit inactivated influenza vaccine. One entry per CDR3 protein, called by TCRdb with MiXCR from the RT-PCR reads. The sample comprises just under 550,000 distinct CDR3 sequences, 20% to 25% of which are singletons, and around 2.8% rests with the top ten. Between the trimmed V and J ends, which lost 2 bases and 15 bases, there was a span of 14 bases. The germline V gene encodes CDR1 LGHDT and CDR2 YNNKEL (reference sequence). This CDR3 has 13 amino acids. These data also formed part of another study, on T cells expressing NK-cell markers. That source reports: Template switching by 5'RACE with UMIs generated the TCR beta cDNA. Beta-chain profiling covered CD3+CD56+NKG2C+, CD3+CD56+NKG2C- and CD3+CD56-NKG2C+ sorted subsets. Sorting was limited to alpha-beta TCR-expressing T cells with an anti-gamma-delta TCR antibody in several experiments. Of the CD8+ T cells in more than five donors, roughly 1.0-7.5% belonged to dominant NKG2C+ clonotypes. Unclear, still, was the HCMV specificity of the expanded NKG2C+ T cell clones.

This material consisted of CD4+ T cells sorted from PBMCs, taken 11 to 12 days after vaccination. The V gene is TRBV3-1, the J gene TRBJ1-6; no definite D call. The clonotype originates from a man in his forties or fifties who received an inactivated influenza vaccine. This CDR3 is CASSQSRGGYLHF. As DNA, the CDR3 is TGTGCCAGCAGCCAATCCCGCGGCGGCTACCTCCACTTT.